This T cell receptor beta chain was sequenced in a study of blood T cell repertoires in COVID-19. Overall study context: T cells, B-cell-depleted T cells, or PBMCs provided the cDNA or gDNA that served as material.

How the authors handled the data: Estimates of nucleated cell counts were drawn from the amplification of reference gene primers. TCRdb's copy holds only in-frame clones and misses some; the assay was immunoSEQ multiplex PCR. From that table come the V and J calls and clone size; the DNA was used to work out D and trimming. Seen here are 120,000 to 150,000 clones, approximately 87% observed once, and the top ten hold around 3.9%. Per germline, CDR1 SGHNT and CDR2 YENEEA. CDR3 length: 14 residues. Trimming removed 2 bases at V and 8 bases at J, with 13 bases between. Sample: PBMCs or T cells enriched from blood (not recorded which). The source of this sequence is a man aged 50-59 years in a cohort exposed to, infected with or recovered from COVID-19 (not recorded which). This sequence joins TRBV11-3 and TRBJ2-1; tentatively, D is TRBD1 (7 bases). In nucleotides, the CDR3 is TGTGCCAGCAGCTTACAGGGGGGCGGGTATGAGCAGTTCTTC. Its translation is CASSLQGGGYEQFF. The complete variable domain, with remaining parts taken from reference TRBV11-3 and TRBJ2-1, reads EAGVVQSPRYKIIEKKQPVAFWCNPISGHNTLYWYLQNLGQGPELLIRYENEEAVDDSQLPKDRFSAERLKGVDSTLKIQPAELGDSAVYLCASSLQGGGYEQFFGPGTRLTVL.